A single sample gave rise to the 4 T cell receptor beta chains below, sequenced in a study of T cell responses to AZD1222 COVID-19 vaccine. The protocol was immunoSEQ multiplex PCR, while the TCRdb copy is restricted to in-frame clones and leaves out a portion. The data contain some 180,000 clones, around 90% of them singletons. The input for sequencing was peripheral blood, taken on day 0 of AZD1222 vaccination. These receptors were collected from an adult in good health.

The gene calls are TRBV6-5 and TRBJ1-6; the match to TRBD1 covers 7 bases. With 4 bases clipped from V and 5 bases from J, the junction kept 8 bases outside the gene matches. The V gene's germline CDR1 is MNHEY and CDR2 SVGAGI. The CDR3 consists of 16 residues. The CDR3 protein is CASSFRVGQNNSPLHF. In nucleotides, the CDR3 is TGTGCCAGCAGTTTCCGTGTGGGACAGAATAATTCACCCCTCCACTTT.

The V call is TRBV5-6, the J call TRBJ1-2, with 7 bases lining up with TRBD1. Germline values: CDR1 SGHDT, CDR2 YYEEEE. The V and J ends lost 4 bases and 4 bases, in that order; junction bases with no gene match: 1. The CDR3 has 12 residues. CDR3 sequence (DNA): TGTGCCAGCAGCCCAGGGGGCTATGGCTACACCTTC. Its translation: CASSPGGYGYTF.

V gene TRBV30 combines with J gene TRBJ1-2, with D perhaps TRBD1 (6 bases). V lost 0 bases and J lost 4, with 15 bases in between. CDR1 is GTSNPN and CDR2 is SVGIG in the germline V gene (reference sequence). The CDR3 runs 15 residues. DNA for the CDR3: TGTGCCTGGAGTGTGCCCCGACAGGCGCTCTATGGCTACACCTTC. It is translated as CAWSVPRQALYGYTF.

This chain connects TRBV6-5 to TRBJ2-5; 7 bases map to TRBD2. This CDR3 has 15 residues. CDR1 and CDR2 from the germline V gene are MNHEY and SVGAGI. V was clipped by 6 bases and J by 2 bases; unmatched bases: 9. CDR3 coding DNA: TGTGCCAGCAGCCTTAGCGGGTACGAACAAGAGACCCAGTACTTC. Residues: CASSLSGYEQETQYF.